This T cell receptor beta chain was identified during a study of OX40 agonist ivuxolimab in advanced cancers. Some clones are missing from TCRdb's copy, which holds only in-frame ones; the method was immunoSEQ multiplex PCR. This sample has 52,000 or so clones, with about 82% found just once. The CDR3 totals 15 residues. Trimming left V 0 bases short and J 4 bases short, with 11 bases between. From germline, CDR1 is SGDLS and CDR2 YYNGEE. Sequences were derived from CD4+ or CD8+ T cells sorted from blood, sampled in a trial of the OX40 agonist ivuxolimab. This chain uses TRBV9 with TRBJ2-1; D tentatively reads TRBD1 or TRBD2 (5 bases each). The receptor comes from an adult with an advanced solid tumor such as melanoma, head and neck, liver or kidney cancer. The CDR3 is CASSVDGASYNEQFF. The CDR3 region has the DNA TGTGCCAGCAGCGTAGACGGGGCTAGTTACAATGAGCAGTTCTTC. The full variable domain, its missing parts supplied by reference TRBV9 and TRBJ2-1, is DSGVTQTPKHLITATGQRVTLRCSPRSGDLSVYWYQQSLDQGLQFLIQYYNGEERAKGNILERFSAQQFPDLHSELNLSSLELGDSALYFCASSVDGASYNEQFFGPGTRLTVL.